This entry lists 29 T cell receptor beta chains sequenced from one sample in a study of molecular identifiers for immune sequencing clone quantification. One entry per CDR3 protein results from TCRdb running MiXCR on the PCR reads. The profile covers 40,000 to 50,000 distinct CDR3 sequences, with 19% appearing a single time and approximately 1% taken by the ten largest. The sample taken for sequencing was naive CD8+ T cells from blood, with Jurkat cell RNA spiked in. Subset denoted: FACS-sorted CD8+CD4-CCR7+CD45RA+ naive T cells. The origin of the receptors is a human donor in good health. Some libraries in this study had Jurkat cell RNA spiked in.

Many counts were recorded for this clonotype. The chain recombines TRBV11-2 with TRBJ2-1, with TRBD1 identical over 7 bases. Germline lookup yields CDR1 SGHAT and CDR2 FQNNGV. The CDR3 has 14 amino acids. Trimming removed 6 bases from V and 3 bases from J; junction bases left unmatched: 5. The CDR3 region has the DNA TGTGCCAGCAGTACAGGGGCTAGCTACAATGAGCAGTTCTTC. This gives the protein CASSTGASYNEQFF.

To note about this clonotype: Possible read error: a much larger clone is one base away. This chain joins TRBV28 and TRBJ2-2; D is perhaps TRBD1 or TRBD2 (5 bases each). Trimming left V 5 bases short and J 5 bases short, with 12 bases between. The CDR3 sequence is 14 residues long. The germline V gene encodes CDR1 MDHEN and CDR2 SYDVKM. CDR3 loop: CASSLREGTGELFF. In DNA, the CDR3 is TGTGCCAGCAGTCTCCGAGAGGGGACCGGGGAGCTGTTTTTT.

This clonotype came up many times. CDR3 region: CASSLLGGNEQYF. In DNA form, the CDR3 reads TGTGCCAGCAGTTTACTGGGGGGAAACGAGCAGTACTTC. The chain couples TRBV28 to TRBJ2-7; a possible D gene is TRBD2 (6 bases). The CDR3 totals 13 residues. In germline, CDR1 is MDHEN, CDR2 SYDVKM. V gave up 2 bases and J gave up 5 bases, with 10 bases separating them.

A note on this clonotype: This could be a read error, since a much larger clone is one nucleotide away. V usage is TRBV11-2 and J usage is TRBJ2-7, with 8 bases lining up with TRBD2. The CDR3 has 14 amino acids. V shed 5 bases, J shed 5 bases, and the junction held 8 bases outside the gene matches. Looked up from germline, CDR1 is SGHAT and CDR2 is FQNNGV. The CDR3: CASSTAGERDEQYF. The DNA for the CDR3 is TGTGCCAGCAGCACAGCGGGAGAGAGGGACGAGCAGTACTTC.

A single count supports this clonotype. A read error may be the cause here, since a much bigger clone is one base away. The CDR3 coding sequence is TGTGCCTGGGGATGGACAGGGGACGAGCAGTACTTC. Amino acid sequence: CAWGWTGDEQYF. The V and J genes are TRBV30 and TRBJ2-7; 9 bases are shared with TRBD1. V gave up 5 bases and J gave up 5 bases; unmatched junction bases: 4. This CDR3 region has 12 residues. The germline gives CDR1 GTSNPN, CDR2 SVGIG (reference sequence).

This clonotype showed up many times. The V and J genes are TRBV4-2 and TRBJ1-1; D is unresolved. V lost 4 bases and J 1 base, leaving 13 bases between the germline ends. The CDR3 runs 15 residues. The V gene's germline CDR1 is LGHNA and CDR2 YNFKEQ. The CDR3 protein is CASSPEVGPNTEAFF. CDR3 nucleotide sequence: TGTGCCAGCAGCCCAGAAGTAGGGCCGAACACTGAAGCTTTCTTT.

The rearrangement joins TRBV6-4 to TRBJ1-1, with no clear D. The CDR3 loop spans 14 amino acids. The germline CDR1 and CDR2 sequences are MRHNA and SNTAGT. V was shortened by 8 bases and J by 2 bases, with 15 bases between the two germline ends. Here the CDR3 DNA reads TGTGCCAGCCAAGGACTGGACCAAAACACTGAAGCTTTCTTT. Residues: CASQGLDQNTEAFF.

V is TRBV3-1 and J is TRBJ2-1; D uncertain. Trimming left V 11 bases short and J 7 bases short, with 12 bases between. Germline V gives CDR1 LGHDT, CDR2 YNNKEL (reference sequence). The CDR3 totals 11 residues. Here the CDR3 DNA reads TGTGCCTGGAGTTATGTGAATGAGCAGTTCTTC. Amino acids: CAWSYVNEQFF.

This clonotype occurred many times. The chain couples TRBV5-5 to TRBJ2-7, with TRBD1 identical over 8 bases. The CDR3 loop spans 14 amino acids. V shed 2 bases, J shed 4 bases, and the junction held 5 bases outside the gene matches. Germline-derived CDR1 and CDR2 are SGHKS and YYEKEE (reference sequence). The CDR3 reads CASSFWDRRYEQYF. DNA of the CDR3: TGTGCCAGCAGCTTTTGGGACAGGAGATACGAGCAGTACTTC.

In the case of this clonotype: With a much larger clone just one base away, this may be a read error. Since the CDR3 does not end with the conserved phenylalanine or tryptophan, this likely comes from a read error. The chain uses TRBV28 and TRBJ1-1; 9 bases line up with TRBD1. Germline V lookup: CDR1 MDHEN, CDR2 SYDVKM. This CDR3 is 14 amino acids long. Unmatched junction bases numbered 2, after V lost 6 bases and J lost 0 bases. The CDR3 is CASRGQGMNTEAFS. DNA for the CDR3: TGTGCCAGCAGGGGACAGGGAATGAACACTGAAGCTTTCTCT.

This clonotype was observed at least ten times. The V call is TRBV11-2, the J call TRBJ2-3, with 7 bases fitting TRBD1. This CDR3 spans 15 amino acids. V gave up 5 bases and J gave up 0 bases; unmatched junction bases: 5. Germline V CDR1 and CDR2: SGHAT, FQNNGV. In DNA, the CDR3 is TGTGCCAGCAGCCCGGGACAGACTAGCACAGATACGCAGTATTTT. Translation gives CASSPGQTSTDTQYF.

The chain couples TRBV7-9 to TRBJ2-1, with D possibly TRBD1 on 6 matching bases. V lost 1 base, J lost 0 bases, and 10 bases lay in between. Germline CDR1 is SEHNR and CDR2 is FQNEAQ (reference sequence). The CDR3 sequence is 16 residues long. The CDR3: CASSLVQGPSYNEQFF. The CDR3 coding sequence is TGTGCCAGCAGCTTAGTTCAGGGGCCCTCCTACAATGAGCAGTTCTTC.

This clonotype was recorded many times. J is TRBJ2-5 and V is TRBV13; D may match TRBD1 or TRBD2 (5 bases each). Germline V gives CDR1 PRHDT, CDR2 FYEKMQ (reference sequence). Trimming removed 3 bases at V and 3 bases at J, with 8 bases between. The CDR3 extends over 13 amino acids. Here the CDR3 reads CASSLGREETQYF. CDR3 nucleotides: TGTGCCAGCAGCTTGGGACGAGAAGAGACCCAGTACTTC.

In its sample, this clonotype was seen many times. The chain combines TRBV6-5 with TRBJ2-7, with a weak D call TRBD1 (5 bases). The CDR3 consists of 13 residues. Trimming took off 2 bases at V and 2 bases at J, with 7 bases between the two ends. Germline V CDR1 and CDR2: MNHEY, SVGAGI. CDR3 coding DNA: TGTGCCAGCAGTTACGACAGTACCTACGAGCAGTACTTC. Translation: CASSYDSTYEQYF.

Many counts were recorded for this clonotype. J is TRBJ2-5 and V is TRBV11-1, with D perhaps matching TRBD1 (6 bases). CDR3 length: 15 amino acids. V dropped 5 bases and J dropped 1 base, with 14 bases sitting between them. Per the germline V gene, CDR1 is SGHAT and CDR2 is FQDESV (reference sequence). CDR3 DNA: TGTGCCAGCAGCGTCGGACAGCCACCCCAAGAGACCCAGTACTTC. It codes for CASSVGQPPQETQYF.

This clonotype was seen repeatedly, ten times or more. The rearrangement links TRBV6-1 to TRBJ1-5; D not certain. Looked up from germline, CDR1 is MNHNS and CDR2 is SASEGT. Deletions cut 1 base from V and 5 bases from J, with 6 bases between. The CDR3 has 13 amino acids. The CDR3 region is CASSEVLDQPQHF. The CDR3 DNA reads TGTGCCAGCAGTGAAGTCCTGGATCAGCCCCAGCATTTT.

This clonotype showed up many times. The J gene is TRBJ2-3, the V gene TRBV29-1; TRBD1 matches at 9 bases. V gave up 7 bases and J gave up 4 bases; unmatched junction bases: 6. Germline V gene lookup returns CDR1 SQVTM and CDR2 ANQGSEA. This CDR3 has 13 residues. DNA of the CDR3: TGCAGCGACTCCGGGACAGGGTCAGATACGCAGTATTTT. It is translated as CSDSGTGSDTQYF.

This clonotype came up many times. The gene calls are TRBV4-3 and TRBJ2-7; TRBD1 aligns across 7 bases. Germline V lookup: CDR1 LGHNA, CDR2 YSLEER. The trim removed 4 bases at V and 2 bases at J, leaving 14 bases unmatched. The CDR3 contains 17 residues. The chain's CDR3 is CASSLSTPGTAPYEQYF. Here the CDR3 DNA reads TGCGCCAGCAGCCTCTCAACCCCCGGGACAGCTCCCTACGAGCAGTACTTC.

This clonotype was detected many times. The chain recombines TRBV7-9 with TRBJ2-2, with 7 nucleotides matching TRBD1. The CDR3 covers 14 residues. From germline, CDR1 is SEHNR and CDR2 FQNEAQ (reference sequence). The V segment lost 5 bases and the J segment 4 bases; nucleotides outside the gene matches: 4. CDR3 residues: CASSKRTGTGELFF. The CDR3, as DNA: TGTGCCAGCAGCAAGCGGACAGGCACCGGGGAGCTGTTTTTT.

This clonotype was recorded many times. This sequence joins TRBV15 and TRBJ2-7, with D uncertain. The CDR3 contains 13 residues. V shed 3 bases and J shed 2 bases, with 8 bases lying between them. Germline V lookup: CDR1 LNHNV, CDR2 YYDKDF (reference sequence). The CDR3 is CATSSRTAYEQYF. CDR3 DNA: TGTGCCACCAGCAGCAGGACGGCCTACGAGCAGTACTTC.

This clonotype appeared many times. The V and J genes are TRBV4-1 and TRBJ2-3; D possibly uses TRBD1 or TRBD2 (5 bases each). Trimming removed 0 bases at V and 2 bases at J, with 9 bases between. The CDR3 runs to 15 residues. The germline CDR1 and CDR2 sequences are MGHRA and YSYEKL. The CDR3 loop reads CASSQEGRHTDTQYF. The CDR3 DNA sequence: TGCGCCAGCAGCCAAGAGGGACGGCACACAGATACGCAGTATTTT.

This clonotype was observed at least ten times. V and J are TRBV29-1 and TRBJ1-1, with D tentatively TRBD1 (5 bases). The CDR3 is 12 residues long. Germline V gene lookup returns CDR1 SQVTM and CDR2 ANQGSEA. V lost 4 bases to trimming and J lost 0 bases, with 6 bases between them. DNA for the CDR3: TGCAGCGTTGTGACAGTGAACACTGAAGCTTTCTTT. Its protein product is CSVVTVNTEAFF.

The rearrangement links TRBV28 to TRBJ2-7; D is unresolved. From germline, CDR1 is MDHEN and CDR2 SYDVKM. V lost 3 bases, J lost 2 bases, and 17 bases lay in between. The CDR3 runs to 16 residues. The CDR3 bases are TGTGCCAGCAGTTTGTGGACCACATGGTTGACCTACGAGCAGTACTTC. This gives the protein CASSLWTTWLTYEQYF.

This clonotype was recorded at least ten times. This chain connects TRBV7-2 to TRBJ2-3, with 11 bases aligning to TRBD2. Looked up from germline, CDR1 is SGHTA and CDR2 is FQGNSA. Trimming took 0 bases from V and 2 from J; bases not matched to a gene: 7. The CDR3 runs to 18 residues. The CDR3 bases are TGTGCCAGCAGCTTAGCGTTGACTAGCGGGGTCCACACAGATACGCAGTATTTT. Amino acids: CASSLALTSGVHTDTQYF.

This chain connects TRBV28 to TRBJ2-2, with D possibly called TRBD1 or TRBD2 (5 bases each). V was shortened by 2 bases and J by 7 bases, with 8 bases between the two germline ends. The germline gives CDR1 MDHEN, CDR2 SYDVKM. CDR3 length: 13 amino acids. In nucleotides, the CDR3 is TGTGCCAGCAGTTTAGGGGGTGGCGGGGAGCTGTTTTTT. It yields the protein CASSLGGGGELFF.

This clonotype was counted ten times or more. The CDR3 nucleotides read TGTGCCAGCAGTGTAGAACACGCGAACACTGAAGCTTTCTTT. Protein product: CASSVEHANTEAFF. V gene TRBV2 combines with J gene TRBJ1-1; D unclear. Trimming cost V 4 bases and J 1 base, with 10 bases left between them. The germline V gene encodes CDR1 SNHLY and CDR2 FYNNEI. The CDR3 extends over 14 amino acids.

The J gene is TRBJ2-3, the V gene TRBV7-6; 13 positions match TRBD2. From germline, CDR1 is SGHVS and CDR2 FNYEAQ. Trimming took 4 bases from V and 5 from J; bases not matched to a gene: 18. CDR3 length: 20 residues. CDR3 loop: CASSWRTGTGTSGMGDTQYF. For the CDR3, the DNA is TGTGCCAGCAGCTGGAGAACTGGGACAGGGACTAGCGGGATGGGAGATACGCAGTATTTT.

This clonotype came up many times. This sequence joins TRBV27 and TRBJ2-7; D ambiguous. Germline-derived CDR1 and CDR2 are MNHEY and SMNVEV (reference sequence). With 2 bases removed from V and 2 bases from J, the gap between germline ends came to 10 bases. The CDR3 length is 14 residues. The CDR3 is CASSLTWLTYEQYF. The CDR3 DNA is TGTGCCAGCAGTTTAACGTGGTTGACCTACGAGCAGTACTTC.

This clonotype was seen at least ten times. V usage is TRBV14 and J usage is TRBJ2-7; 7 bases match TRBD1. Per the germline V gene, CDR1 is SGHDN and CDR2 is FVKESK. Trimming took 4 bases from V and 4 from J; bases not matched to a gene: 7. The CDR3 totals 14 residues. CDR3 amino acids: CASSPWAQGYEQYF. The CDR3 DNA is TGTGCCAGCAGCCCCTGGGCACAGGGGTACGAGCAGTACTTC. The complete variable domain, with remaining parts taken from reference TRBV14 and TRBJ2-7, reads EAGVTQFPSHSVIEKGQTVTLRCDPISGHDNLYWYRRVMGKEIKFLLHFVKESKQDESGMPNNRFLAERTGGTYSTLKVQPAELEDSGVYFCASSPWAQGYEQYFGPGTRLTVT.